This TCR beta chain was found in a study of lymphopenia after photon versus proton radiotherapy. Trimming stripped 0 bases from V and 3 bases from J, with 9 bases between. Per the germline V gene, CDR1 is SGHRS and CDR2 is YFSETQ. The CDR3 has 15 residues. Of note for this clone: No antigen is known for it.

Overall study findings and caveats: Only patients who died were analyzed for survival; proton advantage is unproven. Post-nadir TCR diversity decline inversely tracked overall survival among those who died. After lymphocyte nadir, photon-treated repertoires showed oligoclonal expansion, especially CD8+ Temra. Relative stability marked proton patients; photon patients lost diversity and naive cells.

Produced via immunoSEQ multiplex PCR; TCRdb's table is partial and in-frame only. The repertoire consists of 25,000 to 30,000 clones, with 75% to 90% occurring once and the leading ten covering over 4%. The sample consisted of peripheral blood, taken from a patient treated with photon-based radiotherapy. This rearrangement joins TRBV5-1 to TRBJ1-4; no firm D call. This TCR came from a man aged 30 to 45 with gastric cancer. The CDR3 nucleotides are TGCGCCAGCAGCTTGGTAGTCGGCGCTAATGAAAAACTGTTTTTT. This gives the protein CASSLVVGANEKLFF.